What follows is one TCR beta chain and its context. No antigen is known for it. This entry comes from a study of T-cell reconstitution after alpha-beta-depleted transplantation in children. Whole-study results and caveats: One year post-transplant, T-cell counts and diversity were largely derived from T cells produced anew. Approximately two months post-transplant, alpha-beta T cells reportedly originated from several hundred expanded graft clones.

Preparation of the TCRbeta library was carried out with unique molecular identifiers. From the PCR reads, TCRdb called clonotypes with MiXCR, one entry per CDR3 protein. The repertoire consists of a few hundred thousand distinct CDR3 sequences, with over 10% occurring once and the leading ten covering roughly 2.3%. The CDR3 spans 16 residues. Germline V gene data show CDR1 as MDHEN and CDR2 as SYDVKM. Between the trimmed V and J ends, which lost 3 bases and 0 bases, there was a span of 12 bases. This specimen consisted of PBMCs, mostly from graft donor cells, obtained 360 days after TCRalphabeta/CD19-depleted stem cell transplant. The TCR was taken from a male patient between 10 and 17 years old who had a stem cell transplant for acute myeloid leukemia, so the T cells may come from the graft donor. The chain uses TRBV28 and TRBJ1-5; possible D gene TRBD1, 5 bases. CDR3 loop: CASSFWGRGSNQPQHF. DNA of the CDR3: TGTGCCAGCAGTTTTTGGGGTAGGGGTAGCAATCAGCCCCAGCATTTT.